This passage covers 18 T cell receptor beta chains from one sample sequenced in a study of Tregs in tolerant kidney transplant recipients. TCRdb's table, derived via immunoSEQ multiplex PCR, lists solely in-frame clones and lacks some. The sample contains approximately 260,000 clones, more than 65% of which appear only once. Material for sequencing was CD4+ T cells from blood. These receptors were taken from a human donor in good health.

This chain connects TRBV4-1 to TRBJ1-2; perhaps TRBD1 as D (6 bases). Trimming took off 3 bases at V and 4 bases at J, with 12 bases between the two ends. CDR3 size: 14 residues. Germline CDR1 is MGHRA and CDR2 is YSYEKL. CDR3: CASSHQGHAYGYTF. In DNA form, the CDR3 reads TGCGCCAGCAGCCACCAGGGACATGCCTATGGCTACACCTTC.

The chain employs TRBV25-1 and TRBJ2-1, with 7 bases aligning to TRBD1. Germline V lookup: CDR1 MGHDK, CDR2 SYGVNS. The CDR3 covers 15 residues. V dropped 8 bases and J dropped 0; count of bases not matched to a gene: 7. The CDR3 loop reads CASSLGGSSYNEQFF. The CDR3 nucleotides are TGTGCCAGCTCCTTAGGGGGCAGCTCCTACAATGAGCAGTTCTTC.

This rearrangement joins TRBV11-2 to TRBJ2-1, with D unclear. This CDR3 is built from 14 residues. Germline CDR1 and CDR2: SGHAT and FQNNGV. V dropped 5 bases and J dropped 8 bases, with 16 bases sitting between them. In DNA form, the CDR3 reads TGTGCCAGCAGCCCCCTAGATCTCTGGGATGAGCAGTTCTTC. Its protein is CASSPLDLWDEQFF.

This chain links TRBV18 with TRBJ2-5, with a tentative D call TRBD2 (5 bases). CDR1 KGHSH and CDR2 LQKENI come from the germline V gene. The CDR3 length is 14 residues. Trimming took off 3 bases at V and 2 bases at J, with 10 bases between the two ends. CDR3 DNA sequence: TGTGCCAGCTCACCGACTATTTCACAAGAGACCCAGTACTTC. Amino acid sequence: CASSPTISQETQYF.

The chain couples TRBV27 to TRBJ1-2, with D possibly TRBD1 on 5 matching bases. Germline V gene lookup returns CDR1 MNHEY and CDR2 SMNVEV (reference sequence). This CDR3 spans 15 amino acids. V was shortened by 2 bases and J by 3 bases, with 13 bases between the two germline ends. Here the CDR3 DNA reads TGTGCCAGCAGTTTACGGCAGGGAACCCACTATGGCTACACCTTC. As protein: CASSLRQGTHYGYTF.

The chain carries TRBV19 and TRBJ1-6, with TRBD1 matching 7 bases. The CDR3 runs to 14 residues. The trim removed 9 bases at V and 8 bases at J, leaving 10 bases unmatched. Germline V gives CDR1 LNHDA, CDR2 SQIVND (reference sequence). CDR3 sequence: CASQTGARDSPLHF. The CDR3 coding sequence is TGTGCCAGCCAAACAGGGGCAAGGGATTCACCCCTCCACTTT.

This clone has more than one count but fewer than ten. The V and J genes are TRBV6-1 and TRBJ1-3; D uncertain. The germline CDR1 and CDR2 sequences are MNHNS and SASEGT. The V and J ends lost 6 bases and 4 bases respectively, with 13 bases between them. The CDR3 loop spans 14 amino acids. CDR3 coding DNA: TGTGCCAGCAGACGGGCCCAGCCCGGAAACACCATATATTTT. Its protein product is CASRRAQPGNTIYF.

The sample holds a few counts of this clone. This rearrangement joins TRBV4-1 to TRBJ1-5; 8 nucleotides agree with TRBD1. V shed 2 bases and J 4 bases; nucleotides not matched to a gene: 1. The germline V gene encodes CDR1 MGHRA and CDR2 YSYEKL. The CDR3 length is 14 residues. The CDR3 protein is CASSQRQGNQPQHF. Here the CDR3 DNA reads TGCGCCAGCAGCCAACGACAGGGGAATCAGCCCCAGCATTTT.

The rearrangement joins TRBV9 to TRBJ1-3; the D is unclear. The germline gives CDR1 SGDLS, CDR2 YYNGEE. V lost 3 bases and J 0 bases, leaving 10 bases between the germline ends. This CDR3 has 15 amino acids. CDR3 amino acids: CASSAQRSSGNTIYF. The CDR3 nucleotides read TGTGCCAGCAGCGCCCAACGGTCCTCTGGAAACACCATATATTTT.

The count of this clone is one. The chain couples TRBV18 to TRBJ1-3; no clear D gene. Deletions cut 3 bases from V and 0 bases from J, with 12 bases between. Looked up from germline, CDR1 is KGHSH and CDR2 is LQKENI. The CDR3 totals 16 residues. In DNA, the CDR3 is TGTGCCAGCTCACCTGAGGAGAGTTACTCTGGAAACACCATATATTTT. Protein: CASSPEESYSGNTIYF.

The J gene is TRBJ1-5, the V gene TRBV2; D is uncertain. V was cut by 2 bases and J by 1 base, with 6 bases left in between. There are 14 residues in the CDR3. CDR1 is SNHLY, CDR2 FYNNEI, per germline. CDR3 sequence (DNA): TGTGCCAGCAGTGAACAGACGAGCAATCAGCCCCAGCATTTT. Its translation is CASSEQTSNQPQHF.

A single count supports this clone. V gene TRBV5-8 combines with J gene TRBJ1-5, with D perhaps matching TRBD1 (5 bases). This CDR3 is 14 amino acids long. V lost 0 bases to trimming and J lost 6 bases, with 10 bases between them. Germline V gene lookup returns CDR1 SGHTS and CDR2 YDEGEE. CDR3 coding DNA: TGTGCCAGCAGCTTGGGCAGGGTCGGTCAGCCCCAGCATTTT. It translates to CASSLGRVGQPQHF.

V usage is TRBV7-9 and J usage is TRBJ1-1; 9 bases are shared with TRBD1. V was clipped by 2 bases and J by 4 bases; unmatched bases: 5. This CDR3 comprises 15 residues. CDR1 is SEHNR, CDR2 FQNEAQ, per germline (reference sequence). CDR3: CASSLRRQGGTEAFF. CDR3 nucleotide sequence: TGTGCCAGCAGCTTAAGGCGACAGGGGGGCACTGAAGCTTTCTTT.

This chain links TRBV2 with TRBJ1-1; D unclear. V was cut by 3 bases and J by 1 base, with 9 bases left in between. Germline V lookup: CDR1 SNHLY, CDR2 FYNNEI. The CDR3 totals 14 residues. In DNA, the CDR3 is TGTGCCAGCAGTGATGGTATCTGGAACACTGAAGCTTTCTTT. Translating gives CASSDGIWNTEAFF.

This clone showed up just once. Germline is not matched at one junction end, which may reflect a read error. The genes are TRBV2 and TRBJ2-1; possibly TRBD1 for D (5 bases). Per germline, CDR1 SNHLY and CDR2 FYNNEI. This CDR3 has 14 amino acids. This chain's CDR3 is CGSRREGVDNEQFF. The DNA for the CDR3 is TGTGGCAGCAGAAGGGAAGGGGTTGACAATGAGCAGTTCTTC.

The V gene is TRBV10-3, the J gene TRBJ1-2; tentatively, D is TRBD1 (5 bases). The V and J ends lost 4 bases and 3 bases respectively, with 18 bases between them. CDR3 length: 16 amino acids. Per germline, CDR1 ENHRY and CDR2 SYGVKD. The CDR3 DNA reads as TGTGCCATCAGTGGTTCGGGGACGGAGTTGGACTATGGCTACACCTTC. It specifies CAISGSGTELDYGYTF.

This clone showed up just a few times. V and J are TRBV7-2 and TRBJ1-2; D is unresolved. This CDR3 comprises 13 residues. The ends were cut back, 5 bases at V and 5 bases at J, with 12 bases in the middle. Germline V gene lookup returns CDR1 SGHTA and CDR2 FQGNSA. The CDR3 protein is CASSPRRPYGYTF. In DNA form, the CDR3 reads TGTGCCAGCAGCCCCCGACGGCCATATGGCTACACCTTC.

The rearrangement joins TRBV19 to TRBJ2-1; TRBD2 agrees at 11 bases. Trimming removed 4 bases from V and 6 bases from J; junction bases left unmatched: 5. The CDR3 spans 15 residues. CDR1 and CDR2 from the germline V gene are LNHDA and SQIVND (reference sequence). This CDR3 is CASSKGSGGVNEQFF. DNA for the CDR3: TGTGCCAGTAGTAAGGGTAGCGGGGGGGTCAATGAGCAGTTCTTC. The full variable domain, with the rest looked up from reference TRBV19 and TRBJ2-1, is DGGITQSPKYLFRKEGQNVTLSCEQNLNHDAMYWYRQDPGQGLRLIYYSQIVNDFQKGDIAEGYSVSREKKESFPLTVTSAQKNPTAFYLCASSKGSGGVNEQFFGPGTRLTVL.